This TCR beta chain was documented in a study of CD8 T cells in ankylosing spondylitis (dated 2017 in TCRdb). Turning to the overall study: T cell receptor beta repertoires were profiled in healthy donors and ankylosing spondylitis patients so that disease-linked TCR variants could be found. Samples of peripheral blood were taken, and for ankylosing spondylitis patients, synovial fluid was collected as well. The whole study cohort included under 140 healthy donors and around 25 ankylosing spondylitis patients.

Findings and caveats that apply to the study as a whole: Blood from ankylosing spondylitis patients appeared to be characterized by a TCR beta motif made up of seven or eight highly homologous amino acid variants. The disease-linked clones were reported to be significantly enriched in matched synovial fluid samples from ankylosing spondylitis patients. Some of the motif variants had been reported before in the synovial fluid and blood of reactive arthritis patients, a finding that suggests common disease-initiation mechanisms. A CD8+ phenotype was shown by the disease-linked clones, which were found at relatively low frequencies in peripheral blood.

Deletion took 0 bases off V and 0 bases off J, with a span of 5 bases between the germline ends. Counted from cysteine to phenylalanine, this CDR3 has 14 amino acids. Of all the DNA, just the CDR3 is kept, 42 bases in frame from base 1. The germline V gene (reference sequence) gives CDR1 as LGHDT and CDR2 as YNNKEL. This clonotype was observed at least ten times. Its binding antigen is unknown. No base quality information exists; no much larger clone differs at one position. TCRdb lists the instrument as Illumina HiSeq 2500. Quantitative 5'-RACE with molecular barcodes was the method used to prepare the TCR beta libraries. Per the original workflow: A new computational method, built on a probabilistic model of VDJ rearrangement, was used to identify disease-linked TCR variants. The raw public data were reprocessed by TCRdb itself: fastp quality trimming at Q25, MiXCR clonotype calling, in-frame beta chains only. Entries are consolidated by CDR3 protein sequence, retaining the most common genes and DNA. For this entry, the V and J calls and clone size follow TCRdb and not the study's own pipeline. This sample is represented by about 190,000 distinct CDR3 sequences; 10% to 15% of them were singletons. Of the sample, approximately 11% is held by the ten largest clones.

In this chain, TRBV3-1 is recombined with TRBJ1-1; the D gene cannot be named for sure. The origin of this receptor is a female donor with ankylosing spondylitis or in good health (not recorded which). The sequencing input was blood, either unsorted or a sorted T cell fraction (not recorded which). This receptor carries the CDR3 CASSQEPLNTEAFF. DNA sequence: TGTGCCAGCAGCCAAGAGCCGCTGAACACTGAAGCTTTCTTT.